This T cell receptor beta chain was captured by sequencing in a study of beta chain features in type 1 diabetes. Study results and limitations: TCRB CDR3s from Type 1 diabetes patients were moderately but significantly shorter in all four CD4+ subsets. HLA effects on TCRB rearrangement stayed unresolved here. Sequencing used cDNA, and cells with high TCR expression could therefore be over-represented. Patients and controls would be equally affected if PCR favored shorter templates.

Expressed TCRB transcripts got sequenced, as all isolated RNA was reverse transcribed. The protocol was immunoSEQ multiplex PCR, while the TCRdb copy is restricted to in-frame clones and leaves out a portion. Of approximately 70,000 clones listed, roughly 50% are singletons. Comments on this clone: Its target is not known.

The ends were cut back, 5 bases at V and 4 bases at J, with 11 bases in the middle. CDR3 length equals 13 residues. The germline V gene encodes CDR1 SEHNR and CDR2 FQNEAQ (reference sequence). Naive, central memory, regulatory and stem cell-like memory cells within the CD4+ compartment were sorted using CD45RO/CCR7/CD25/CD127/CD95/CD27. J is TRBJ1-1 and V is TRBV7-9; D unclear. Sequencing was carried out using central memory CD4+ T cells from blood. This receptor was identified in a man aged 25-45 years with type 1 diabetes. The chain's CDR3 is CASSTGGSTEAFF. CDR3 in DNA: TGTGCCAGCAGCACCGGAGGGAGCACTGAAGCTTTCTTT.